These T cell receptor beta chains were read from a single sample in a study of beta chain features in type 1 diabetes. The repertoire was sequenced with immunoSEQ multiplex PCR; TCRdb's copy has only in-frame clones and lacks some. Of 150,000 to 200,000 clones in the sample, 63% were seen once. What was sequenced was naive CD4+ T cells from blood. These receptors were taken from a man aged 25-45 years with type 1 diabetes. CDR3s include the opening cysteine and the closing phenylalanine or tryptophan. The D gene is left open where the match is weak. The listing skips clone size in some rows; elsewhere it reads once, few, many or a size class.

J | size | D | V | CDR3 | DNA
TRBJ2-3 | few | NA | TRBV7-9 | CASSLSLATDTQYF | TGTGCCAGCAGCTTATCCCTGGCCACAGATACGCAGTATTTT
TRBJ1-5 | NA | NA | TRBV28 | CASSPGGEAQHF | TGTGCCAGCAGTCCAGGAGGCGAAGCCCAGCATTTT
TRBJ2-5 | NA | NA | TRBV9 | CASSVIGAGTQETQYF | TGTGCCAGCAGCGTTATAGGCGCCGGGACTCAAGAGACCCAGTACTTC
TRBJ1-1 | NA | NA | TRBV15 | CATSRERGLGAFF | TGTGCCACCAGCAGAGAGAGGGGGTTAGGCGCTTTCTTT
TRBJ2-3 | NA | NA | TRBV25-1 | CASSESATDTQYF | TGTGCCAGCAGTGAATCAGCAACAGATACGCAGTATTTT
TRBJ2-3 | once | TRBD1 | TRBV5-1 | CASSLGDRGPDTQYF | TGCGCCAGCAGCTTGGGGGACAGGGGCCCAGATACGCAGTATTTT
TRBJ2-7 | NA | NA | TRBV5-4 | CASSQDSYEQYF | TGTGCCAGCAGCCAGGACAGCTACGAGCAGTACTTC
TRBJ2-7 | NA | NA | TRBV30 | CAWSAPGKGRYEQYF | TGTGCCTGGAGTGCCCCAGGTAAGGGAAGATACGAGCAGTACTTC
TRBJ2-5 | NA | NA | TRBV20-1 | CSASIRETQYF | TGCAGTGCTAGTATTCGGGAGACCCAGTACTTC
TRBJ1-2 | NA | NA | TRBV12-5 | CASGPLMGGYTF | TGTGCTAGTGGTCCCCTCATGGGTGGCTACACCTTC
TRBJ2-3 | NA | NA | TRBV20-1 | CSSLIKDTQYF | TGCAGTTCCCTGATAAAAGATACGCAGTATTTT
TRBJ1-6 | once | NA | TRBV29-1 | CSVATGEGNSPLHF | TGCAGCGTTGCCACGGGGGAGGGGAACTCACCCCTCCACTTT
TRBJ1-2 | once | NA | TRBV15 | CATSRDQGTHYGYTF | TGTGCCACCAGCAGAGATCAGGGGACCCACTATGGCTACACCTTC
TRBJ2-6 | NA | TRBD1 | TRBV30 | CAWGTGNSGANVLTF | TGTGCCTGGGGGACAGGTAACTCTGGGGCCAACGTCCTGACTTTC
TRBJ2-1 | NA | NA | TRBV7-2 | CASSRSSGYNEQFF | TGTGCCAGCAGCCGGTCGAGTGGGTACAATGAGCAGTTCTTC
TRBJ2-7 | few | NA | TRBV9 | CASSVESGGSYEQYF | TGTGCCAGCAGCGTAGAGTCTGGGGGTTCCTACGAGCAGTACTTC
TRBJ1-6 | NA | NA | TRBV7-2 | CASSFRLSSYNSPLHF | TGTGCCAGCAGCTTCCGGTTGAGCTCCTATAATTCACCCCTCCACTTT
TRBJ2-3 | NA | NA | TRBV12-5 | CASGSTGRSQYF | TGTGCTAGTGGTTCAACAGGGAGGTCGCAGTATTTT
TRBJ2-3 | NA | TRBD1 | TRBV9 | CASSLSQGSTDTQYF | TGTGCCAGCAGCCTATCACAGGGGAGCACAGATACGCAGTATTTT
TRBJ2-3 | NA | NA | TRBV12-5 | CASGIGTYTQYF | TGTGCTAGTGGTATTGGCACATATACGCAGTATTTT
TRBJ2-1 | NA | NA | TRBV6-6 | CASSPLGDEQFF | TGTGCCAGCAGTCCCCTAGGGGATGAGCAGTTCTTC
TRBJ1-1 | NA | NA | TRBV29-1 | CSVQKGTNTEAFF | TGCAGCGTTCAAAAGGGGACCAACACTGAAGCTTTCTTT
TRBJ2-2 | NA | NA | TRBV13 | CASSPPPLNTGELFF | TGTGCCAGCAGCCCCCCGCCCCTGAACACCGGGGAGCTGTTTTTT
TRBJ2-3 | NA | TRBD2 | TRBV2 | CASSGRGGTDTQYF | TGTGCCAGCAGTGGACGGGGGGGCACAGATACGCAGTATTTT
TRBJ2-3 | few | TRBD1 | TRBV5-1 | CASSAGQETDTQYF | TGCGCCAGCAGCGCGGGACAGGAAACAGATACGCAGTATTTT
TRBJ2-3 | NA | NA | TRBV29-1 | CSGEQPDTQYF | TGCAGCGGAGAGCAACCAGATACGCAGTATTTT
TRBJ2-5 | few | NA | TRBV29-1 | CSVDWRGQETQYF | TGCAGCGTTGACTGGAGGGGCCAAGAGACCCAGTACTTC
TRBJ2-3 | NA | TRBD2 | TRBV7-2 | CASSLAGGTDTQYF | TGTGCCAGCAGTTTAGCGGGGGGCACAGATACGCAGTATTTT
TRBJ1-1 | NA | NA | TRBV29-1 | CSVETGSGRNTEAFF | TGCAGCGTTGAAACGGGTAGCGGGAGGAACACTGAAGCTTTCTTT
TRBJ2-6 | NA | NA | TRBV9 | CASSVAGDSGANVLTF | TGTGCCAGCAGCGTAGCGGGAGACTCTGGGGCCAACGTCCTGACTTTC
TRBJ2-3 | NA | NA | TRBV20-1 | CSASHTDTQYF | TGCAGTGCTAGCCACACAGATACGCAGTATTTT
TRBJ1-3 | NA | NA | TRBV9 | CASSIGAGNTIYF | TGTGCCAGCAGCATTGGAGCTGGAAACACCATATATTTT
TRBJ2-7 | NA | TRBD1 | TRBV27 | CASSLVTGGPYEQYF | TGTGCCAGCAGTTTAGTAACAGGGGGCCCCTACGAGCAGTACTTC
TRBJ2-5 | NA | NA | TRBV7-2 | CASSFKGAAGKETQYF | TGTGCCAGCAGCTTCAAGGGAGCGGCGGGGAAAGAGACCCAGTACTTC
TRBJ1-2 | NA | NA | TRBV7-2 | CASSRPAGLNDYGYTF | TGTGCCAGCAGCCGACCGGCGGGACTGAACGACTATGGCTACACCTTC
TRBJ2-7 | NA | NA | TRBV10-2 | CASSLDSLAYEQYF | TGCGCCAGCAGCCTCGATTCCCTCGCCTACGAGCAGTACTTC
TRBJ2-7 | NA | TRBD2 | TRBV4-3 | CASSQGSSGDYEQYF | TGCGCCAGCAGCCAGGGCTCTAGCGGGGACTACGAGCAGTACTTC
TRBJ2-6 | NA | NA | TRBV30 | CAWSVRAGANVLTF | TGTGCCTGGAGTGTAAGGGCCGGGGCCAACGTCCTGACTTTC
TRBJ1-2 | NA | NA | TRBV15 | CATSTPGLAVHGYTF | TGTGCCACCAGCACGCCGGGACTAGCCGTCCATGGCTACACCTTC
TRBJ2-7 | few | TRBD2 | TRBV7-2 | CASSLAAGPAYEQYF | TGTGCCAGCAGCTTAGCAGCGGGGCCGGCCTACGAGCAGTACTTC
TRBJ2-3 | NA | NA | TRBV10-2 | CASSTESTDTQYF | TGCGCCAGCAGTACGGAGAGCACAGATACGCAGTATTTT
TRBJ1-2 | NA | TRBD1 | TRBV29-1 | CSVGQGAAVGYTF | TGCAGCGTAGGACAGGGGGCAGCGGTCGGCTACACCTTC